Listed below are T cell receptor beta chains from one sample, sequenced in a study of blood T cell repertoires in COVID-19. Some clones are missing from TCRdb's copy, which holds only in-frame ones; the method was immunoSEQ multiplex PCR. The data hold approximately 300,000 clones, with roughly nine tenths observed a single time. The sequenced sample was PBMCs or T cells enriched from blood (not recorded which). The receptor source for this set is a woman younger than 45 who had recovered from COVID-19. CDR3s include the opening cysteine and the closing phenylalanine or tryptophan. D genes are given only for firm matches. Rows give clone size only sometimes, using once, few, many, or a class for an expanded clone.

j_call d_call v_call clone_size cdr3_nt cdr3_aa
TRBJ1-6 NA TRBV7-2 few TGTGCCAGCAGCTTGGTTAAAACAGGGAACTCACCCCTCCACTTT CASSLVKTGNSPLHF
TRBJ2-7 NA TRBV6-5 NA TGTGCCAGCAGCATTAGGGGCACCTACGAGCAGTACTTC CASSIRGTYEQYF
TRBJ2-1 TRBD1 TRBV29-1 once TGCAGCGGCCTACAGGGGGCCTCGGGTGAGCAGTTCTTC CSGLQGASGEQFF
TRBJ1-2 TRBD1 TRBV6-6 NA TGTGCCAGCAGTCACAGGGGGATGGGGTATGGCTACACCTTC CASSHRGMGYGYTF
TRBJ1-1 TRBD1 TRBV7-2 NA TGTGCCAGCAGCCCCGGACAGGGCAGCACTGAAGCTTTCTTT CASSPGQGSTEAFF
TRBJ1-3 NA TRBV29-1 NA TGCAGCGCCACTCCGGGGGTCTCTGGAAACACCATATATTTT CSATPGVSGNTIYF
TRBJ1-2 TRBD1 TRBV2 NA TGTGCCAGCAGGAAACAGACAGGGGCTAACTATGGCTACACCTTC CASRKQTGANYGYTF
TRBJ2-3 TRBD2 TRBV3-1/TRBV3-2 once TGTGCCAGCAGCCAGAGGACTAGCTTCGCAGATACGCAGTATTTT CASSQRTSFADTQYF
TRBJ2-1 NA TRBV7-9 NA TGTGCCAGCTCGCTTTCCAGGGCTAGCGTCGACAATGAGCAGTTCTTC CASSLSRASVDNEQFF
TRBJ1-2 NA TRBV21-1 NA TGTGCCAGCAGCAAAGCGCTTTATCGGGGGGACGGAACGAACTATGGCTACACCTTC CASSKALYRGDGTNYGYTF
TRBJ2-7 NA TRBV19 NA TGTGCCAGTAGTTTCCTTCGCTCCTACGAGCAGTACTTC CASSFLRSYEQYF
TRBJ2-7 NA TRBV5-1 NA TGCGCCAGCAGCTTGGGACGGAGCGCCGGGGACGAGCAGTACTTC CASSLGRSAGDEQYF
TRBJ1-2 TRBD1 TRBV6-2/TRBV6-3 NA TGTGCCAGCAGCAACCCGGACAGGGGCAATGGCTACACCTTC CASSNPDRGNGYTF
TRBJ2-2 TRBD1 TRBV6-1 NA TGTGCCAGCAGTGATGGGACAGGGCGGTATTCCGGGGAGCTGTTTTTT CASSDGTGRYSGELFF
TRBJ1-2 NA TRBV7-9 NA TGTGCCAGCAGCTTATTGGCGGTTAACTATGGCTACACCTTC CASSLLAVNYGYTF
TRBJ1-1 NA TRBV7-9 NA TGTGCCAGCAGCAGGGGCACAGTTGGTGGGAACACTGAAGCTTTCTTT CASSRGTVGGNTEAFF
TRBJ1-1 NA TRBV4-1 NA TGCGCCAGCAGCCAACCCACAGAAAACACTGAAGCTTTCTTT CASSQPTENTEAFF
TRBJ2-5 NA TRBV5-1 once TGCGCCAGCAGCTTGGCCCCCGACAGTTCCGCGGCCCAGTACTTC CASSLAPDSSAAQYF
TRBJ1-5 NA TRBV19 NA TGTGCCAGTCGCTTATACATTAATAGCAATCAGCCCCAGCATTTT CASRLYINSNQPQHF
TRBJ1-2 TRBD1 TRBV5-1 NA TGCGCCAGCAGCTTTGGGACAGAAAATAACTATGGCTACACCTTC CASSFGTENNYGYTF
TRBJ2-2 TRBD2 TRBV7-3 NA TGTGCCAGCAGCCTAGTAGCGGGGAGGACCGGGGAGCTGTTTTTT CASSLVAGRTGELFF
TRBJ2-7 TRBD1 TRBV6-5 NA TGTGCCAGCAGTTTCCCCGACAGGGGGGGGAACGAGCAGTACTTC CASSFPDRGGNEQYF
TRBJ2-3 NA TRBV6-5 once TGTGCCAGCAGACTACGGCCCACAGATACGCAGTATTTT CASRLRPTDTQYF
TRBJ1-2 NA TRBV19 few TGTGCCAGTAGAGGGGTTAACTATGGCTACACCTTC CASRGVNYGYTF
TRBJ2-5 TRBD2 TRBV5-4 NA TGTGCCAGCAGCTTCGCGGGGGGGCAAGAGACCCAGTACTTC CASSFAGGQETQYF
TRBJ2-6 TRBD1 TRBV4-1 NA TGCGCCAGCAGCCAAGATCTCGGACAGGGGGTCTCTGGGGCCAACGTCCTGACTTTC CASSQDLGQGVSGANVLTF
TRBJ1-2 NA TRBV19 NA TGTGCCAGTAGTATAACGAGGGCTGCCTATGGCTACACCTTC CASSITRAAYGYTF
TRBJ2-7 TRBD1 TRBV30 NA TGTGCCTGGAACCGACAGGGGGCGAGATACGAGCAGTACTTC CAWNRQGARYEQYF
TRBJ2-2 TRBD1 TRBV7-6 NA TGTGCCAGCAGCTTGGGTACAGGGGTGTTCACCGGGGAGCTGTTTTTT CASSLGTGVFTGELFF
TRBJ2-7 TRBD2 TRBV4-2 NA TGTGCCAGCAGCCGCCGGGCCGGGGAGGGCGAGCAGTACTTC CASSRRAGEGEQYF